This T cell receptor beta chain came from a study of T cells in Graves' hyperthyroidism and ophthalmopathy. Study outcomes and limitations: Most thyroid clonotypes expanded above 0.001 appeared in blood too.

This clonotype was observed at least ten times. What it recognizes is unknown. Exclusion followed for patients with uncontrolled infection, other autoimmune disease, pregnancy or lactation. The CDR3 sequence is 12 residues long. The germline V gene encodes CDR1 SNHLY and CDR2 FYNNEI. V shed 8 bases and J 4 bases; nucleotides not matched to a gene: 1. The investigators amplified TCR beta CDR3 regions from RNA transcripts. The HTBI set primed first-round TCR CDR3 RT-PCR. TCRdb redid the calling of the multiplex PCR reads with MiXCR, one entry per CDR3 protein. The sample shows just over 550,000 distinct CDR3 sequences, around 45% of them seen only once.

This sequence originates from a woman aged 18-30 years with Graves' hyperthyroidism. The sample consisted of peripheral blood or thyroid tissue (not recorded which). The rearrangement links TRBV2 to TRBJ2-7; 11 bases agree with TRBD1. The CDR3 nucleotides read TGTGCCAGCGGGACAGGGGGTTACGAGCAGTACTTC. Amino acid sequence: CASGTGGYEQYF.